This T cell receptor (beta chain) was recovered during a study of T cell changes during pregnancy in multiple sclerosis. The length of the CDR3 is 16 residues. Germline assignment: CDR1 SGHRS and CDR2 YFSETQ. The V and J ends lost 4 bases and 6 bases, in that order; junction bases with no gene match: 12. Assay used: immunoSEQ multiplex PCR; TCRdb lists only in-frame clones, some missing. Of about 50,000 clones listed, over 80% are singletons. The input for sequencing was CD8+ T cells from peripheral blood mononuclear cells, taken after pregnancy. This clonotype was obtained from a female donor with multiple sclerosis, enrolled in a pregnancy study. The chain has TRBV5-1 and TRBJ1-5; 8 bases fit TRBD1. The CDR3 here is CASSGSTGGTSQPQHF. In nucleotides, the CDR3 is TGCGCCAGCAGCGGTTCCACAGGGGGGACAAGTCAGCCCCAGCATTTT.